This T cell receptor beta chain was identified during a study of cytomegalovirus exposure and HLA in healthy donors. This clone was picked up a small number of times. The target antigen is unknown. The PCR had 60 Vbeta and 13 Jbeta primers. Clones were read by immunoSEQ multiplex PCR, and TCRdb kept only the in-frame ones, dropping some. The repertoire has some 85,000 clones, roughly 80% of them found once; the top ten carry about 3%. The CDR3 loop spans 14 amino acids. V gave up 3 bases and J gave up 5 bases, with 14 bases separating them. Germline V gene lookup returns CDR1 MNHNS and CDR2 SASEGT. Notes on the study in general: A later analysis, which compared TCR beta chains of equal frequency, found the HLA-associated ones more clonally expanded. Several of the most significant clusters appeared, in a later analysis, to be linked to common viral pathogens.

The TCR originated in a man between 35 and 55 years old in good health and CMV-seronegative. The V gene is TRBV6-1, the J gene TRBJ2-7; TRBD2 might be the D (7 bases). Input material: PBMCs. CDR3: CASSEIGGVHEQYF. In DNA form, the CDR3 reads TGTGCCAGCAGTGAGATAGGGGGGGTCCACGAGCAGTACTTC.